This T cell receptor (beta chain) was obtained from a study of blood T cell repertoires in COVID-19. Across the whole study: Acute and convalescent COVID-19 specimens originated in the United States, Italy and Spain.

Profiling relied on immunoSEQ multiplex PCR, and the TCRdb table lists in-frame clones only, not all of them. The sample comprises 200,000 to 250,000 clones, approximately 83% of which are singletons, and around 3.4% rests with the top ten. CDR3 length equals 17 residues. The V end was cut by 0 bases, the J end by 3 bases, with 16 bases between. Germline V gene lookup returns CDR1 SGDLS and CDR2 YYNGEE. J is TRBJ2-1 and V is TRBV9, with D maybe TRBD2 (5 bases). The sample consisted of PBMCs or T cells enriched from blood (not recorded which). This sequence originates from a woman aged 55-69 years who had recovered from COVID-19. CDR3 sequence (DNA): TGTGCCAGCAGCGTAGAAACTAGGACTTCTCTCTACAATGAGCAGTTCTTC. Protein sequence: CASSVETRTSLYNEQFF.